This passage covers 26 T cell receptor beta chains from one sample sequenced in a study of blood T cell repertoires in COVID-19. Assay used: immunoSEQ multiplex PCR; TCRdb lists only in-frame clones, some missing. The table lists a few hundred thousand clones, around 89% of them singletons. The sample consisted of peripheral blood. Source of these receptors: a young man who had recovered from COVID-19.

The rearrangement joins TRBV6-1 to TRBJ2-7; maybe TRBD1 (6 bases). The CDR3 runs to 14 residues. V lost 1 base to trimming and J lost 3 bases, with 10 bases between them. Germline-derived CDR1 and CDR2 are MNHNS and SASEGT. The CDR3 reads CASSEGTERYEQYF. Here the CDR3 DNA reads TGTGCCAGCAGTGAAGGGACAGAGCGCTACGAGCAGTACTTC.

The rearrangement uses TRBV7-9 and TRBJ2-3, with a possible D match to TRBD2 (6 bases). The CDR3 consists of 16 residues. The germline CDR1 and CDR2 sequences are SEHNR and FQNEAQ (reference sequence). V was clipped by 4 bases and J by 2 bases, with 16 bases between them. The CDR3 nucleotides are TGTGCCAGCAGCTCGGAAAAGACGGACTACACAGATACGCAGTATTTT. Residues: CASSSEKTDYTDTQYF.

The chain couples TRBV7-6 to TRBJ2-1; 11 bases line up with TRBD2. The CDR3 contains 17 residues. The V gene end was trimmed by 1 base and the J gene end by 4 bases; junction bases not matched to a gene: 6. Germline V gives CDR1 SGHVS, CDR2 FNYEAQ. This chain's CDR3 is CASSLEAASGGYNEQFF. CDR3 DNA sequence: TGTGCCAGCAGCTTAGAAGCCGCTAGCGGGGGGTACAATGAGCAGTTCTTC.

The V call is TRBV29-1, the J call TRBJ2-3, with 7 bases aligning to TRBD1. The CDR3 totals 15 residues. After removal of 7 bases from V and 3 bases from J, the junction contained 13 bases not matched to a gene. The germline V gene encodes CDR1 SQVTM and CDR2 ANQGSEA. The CDR3 loop reads CSGTLTGSGTDTQYF. The CDR3 DNA sequence: TGCAGCGGTACTCTGACAGGGAGTGGGACAGATACGCAGTATTTT.

The chain couples TRBV5-1 to TRBJ1-1; no firm D call. V lost 0 bases, J lost 0 bases, and 9 bases lay in between. Germline loops: CDR1 SGHRS, CDR2 YFSETQ. This CDR3 is 15 amino acids long. The CDR3 protein is CASSLGPGMNTEAFF. DNA for the CDR3: TGCGCCAGCAGCTTGGGGCCGGGGATGAACACTGAAGCTTTCTTT.

The V call is TRBV9, the J call TRBJ1-5; D is possibly TRBD1 (5 bases). V dropped 0 bases and J dropped 5 bases, with 12 bases sitting between them. This CDR3 spans 15 amino acids. Germline lookup yields CDR1 SGDLS and CDR2 YYNGEE. CDR3 in DNA: TGTGCCAGCAGCGTAGATGGGACTACATATCAGCCCCAGCATTTT. Protein product: CASSVDGTTYQPQHF.

This clone has more than one count but fewer than ten. The rearrangement joins TRBV19 to TRBJ1-5; D perhaps matches TRBD1 (5 bases). Germline-derived CDR1 and CDR2 are LNHDA and SQIVND (reference sequence). Trimming pared 5 bases from V and 4 bases from J, leaving 15 bases between. The CDR3 is 15 amino acids. In nucleotides, the CDR3 is TGTGCCAGTAGTCTAGGAGCTAGGGGAAATCAGCCCCAGCATTTT. This gives the protein CASSLGARGNQPQHF. The whole variable domain, filled in from reference TRBV19 and TRBJ1-5, reads DGGITQSPKYLFRKEGQNVTLSCEQNLNHDAMYWYRQDPGQGLRLIYYSQIVNDFQKGDIAEGYSVSREKKESFPLTVTSAQKNPTAFYLCASSLGARGNQPQHFGDGTRLSIL.

CDR3 sequence reads: CASSLDPGVIQETQYF. DNA of the CDR3: TGCGCCAGCAGCTTGGATCCAGGGGTGATCCAAGAGACCCAGTACTTC. The chain uses TRBV5-1 and TRBJ2-5; D perhaps matches TRBD1 (6 bases). CDR1 is SGHRS, CDR2 YFSETQ, per germline. Between the trimmed V and J ends, which lost 0 bases and 1 base, there was a span of 13 bases. This CDR3 region has 16 residues.

Concerning this clone: At the DNA level, this CDR3 is encoded by other sequences in the same sample as well. The V call is TRBV12-3 or TRBV12-4, the J call TRBJ1-2; 8 bases fit TRBD1. Trimming at V came to 6 bases and at J to 8 bases, leaving 8 bases not matched to a gene. This CDR3 has 13 residues. CDR3 DNA: TGTGCCAGCAGCCCCCGGACAGGGAGAGGCTACACCTTC. The encoded protein is CASSPRTGRGYTF.

The chain has TRBV27 and TRBJ2-2; 10 bases fit TRBD1. This CDR3 has 21 residues. Looked up from germline, CDR1 is MNHEY and CDR2 is SMNVEV (reference sequence). Unmatched junction bases numbered 16, after V lost 1 base and J lost 2 bases. For the CDR3, the DNA is TGTGCCAGCAGTTTATTTTTCTCGGGGCCCCGGGACAGGGGTAACACCGGGGAGCTGTTTTTT. Its protein product is CASSLFFSGPRDRGNTGELFF.

The J gene is TRBJ1-6, the V gene TRBV7-2, with 9 bases lining up with TRBD1. CDR3 length equals 15 residues. Germline trimming cut 3 bases from V and 9 bases from J; bases unmatched to any gene: 6. Germline V CDR1 and CDR2: SGHTA, FQGNSA. The CDR3 DNA reads as TGTGCCAGCAGCTTCGGGGACAGGGTGGTTTCACCCCTCCACTTT. It translates to CASSFGDRVVSPLHF.

This sequence joins TRBV7-2 and TRBJ1-6, with D possibly being TRBD1 (5 bases). V lost 5 bases to trimming and J lost 10 bases, with 18 bases between them. The V gene's germline CDR1 is SGHTA and CDR2 FQGNSA. The CDR3 extends over 15 amino acids. DNA for the CDR3: TGTGCCAGCAGCGTGATTTGGGGGGTTGGCTCACCCCTCCACTTT. Protein: CASSVIWGVGSPLHF. Filled out from reference TRBV7-2 and TRBJ1-6, the complete variable domain reads GAGVSQSPSNKVTEKGKDVELRCDPISGHTALYWYRQSLGQGLEFLIYFQGNSAPDKSGLPSDRFSAERTGGSVSTLTIQRTQQEDSAVYLCASSVIWGVGSPLHFGNGTRLTVT.

For the CDR3, the DNA is TGTGCCAGCTCACCACCGAACGGGAGGGCCGACAATGAGCAGTTCTTC. Encoded protein: CASSPPNGRADNEQFF. This chain links TRBV18 with TRBJ2-1; 8 nucleotides align to TRBD2. The CDR3 runs to 16 residues. Germline assignment: CDR1 KGHSH and CDR2 LQKENI. The junction had 6 bases not matched to a gene; V was cut back by 0 bases and J by 5 bases. The full variable domain, in which reference TRBV18 and TRBJ2-1 provide the parts outside the CDR3, is NAGVMQNPRHLVRRRGQEARLRCSPMKGHSHVYWYRQLPEEGLKFMVYLQKENIIDESGMPKERFSAEFPKEGPSILRIQQVVRGDSAAYFCASSPPNGRADNEQFFGPGTRLTVL.

This chain uses TRBV19 with TRBJ2-2; D might be TRBD1 (6 bases). Per the germline V gene, CDR1 is LNHDA and CDR2 is SQIVND (reference sequence). CDR3 length: 15 amino acids. V lost 7 bases, J lost 6 bases, and 18 bases lay in between. CDR3 loop: CASTRAGVKAGELFF. The CDR3 DNA is TGTGCCAGTACCAGGGCAGGGGTAAAGGCCGGGGAGCTGTTTTTT.

This sequence joins TRBV6-2 or TRBV6-3 and TRBJ2-2; TRBD1 matches 8 bases. CDR1 and CDR2 from the germline V gene are MNHEY and SVGEGT. The CDR3 loop spans 17 amino acids. With V trimmed by 6 bases and J by 2 bases, 11 bases remained unmatched. DNA for the CDR3: TGTGCCAGCAGCTCTGGGACAGGTGTTCACAACACCGGGGAGCTGTTTTTT. This sequence encodes CASSSGTGVHNTGELFF.

This clone was observed many times. The CDR3 bases are TGTGCCAGCTCACCATCCGGGGGAGGCTATGGCTACACCTTC. As protein: CASSPSGGGYGYTF. The chain employs TRBV18 and TRBJ1-2, with D possibly TRBD1 on 5 matching bases. Per germline, CDR1 KGHSH and CDR2 LQKENI. The CDR3 contains 14 residues. V lost 2 bases to trimming and J lost 4 bases, with 11 bases between them.

The rearrangement uses TRBV6-5 and TRBJ1-5; the D is unclear. The germline V and J ends were trimmed by 0 bases and 5 bases, with 14 bases remaining between them. CDR1 and CDR2 (germline): MNHEY, SVGAGI. CDR3 length: 16 amino acids. The CDR3 loop is CASSYSQAAGHQPQHF. CDR3 DNA sequence: TGTGCCAGCAGTTACTCGCAAGCGGCAGGCCATCAGCCCCAGCATTTT.

This rearrangement joins TRBV29-1 to TRBJ1-2; D may be TRBD1 (5 bases). The CDR3 totals 13 residues. The V end lost 4 bases, the J end lost 4 bases, and 13 bases lay between the germline ends. Per germline, CDR1 SQVTM and CDR2 ANQGSEA. The CDR3 bases are TGCAGCGTTGCAAAAGTGGGGCTCTATGGCTACACCTTC. This gives the protein CSVAKVGLYGYTF.

The count of this clone is one. The CDR3 nucleotides are TGCGCCAGCAAGGGGCTAGCGGGGTCCCAAGAGACCCAGTACTTC. Translation gives CASKGLAGSQETQYF. V usage is TRBV5-1 and J usage is TRBJ2-5, with 9 bases that match TRBD2. The CDR3 extends over 15 amino acids. The junction had 7 bases not matched to a gene; V was cut back by 6 bases and J by 1 base. Germline CDR1 reads SGHRS; CDR2 reads YFSETQ.

The chain is built from TRBV3-1 (or the pseudogene TRBV3-2) and TRBJ2-7; maybe TRBD1 (6 bases). CDR1 LGHDT and CDR2 YNNKEL come from the germline V gene (reference sequence). The length of the CDR3 is 18 residues. Trimming shortened V by 2 bases and J by 1 base, and 21 bases separated the two germline ends. The CDR3 is CASSQRWQATGTSYEQYF. DNA for the CDR3: TGTGCCAGCAGCCAAAGATGGCAGGCGACAGGTACGTCCTACGAGCAGTACTTC.

This chain connects TRBV29-1 to TRBJ2-1; 12 nucleotides line up with TRBD2. With V trimmed by 7 bases and J by 7 bases, 8 bases remained unmatched. The V gene's germline CDR1 is SQVTM and CDR2 ANQGSEA. The CDR3 contains 14 residues. CDR3 sequence reads: CSARASGGVNEQFF. In DNA form, the CDR3 reads TGCAGCGCAAGGGCTAGCGGGGGGGTAAATGAGCAGTTCTTC.

As concerns this clone: The sample carries other DNA sequences with the same CDR3. The J gene is TRBJ1-1, the V gene TRBV11-2; 11 bases agree with TRBD1. CDR1 and CDR2 from the germline V gene are SGHAT and FQNNGV. The CDR3 consists of 14 residues. V lost 4 bases to trimming and J lost 2 bases; unmatched junction nucleotides: 0. CDR3 loop: CASSWTGGNTEAFF. The CDR3 DNA reads TGTGCCAGCAGCTGGACAGGGGGCAACACTGAAGCTTTCTTT.

The genes are TRBV27 and TRBJ2-7, with TRBD1 as a possible D gene (5 bases). Germline CDR1 is MNHEY and CDR2 is SMNVEV (reference sequence). V gave up 1 base and J gave up 1 base, with 14 bases separating them. The CDR3 totals 16 residues. CDR3 in DNA: TGTGCCAGCAGTTTATTCCCAGGGCCGCCGTCCTACGAGCAGTACTTC. This sequence encodes CASSLFPGPPSYEQYF.

The chain links TRBV19 to TRBJ1-1; 10 bases are shared with TRBD1. The CDR3 spans 14 residues. Germline assignment: CDR1 LNHDA and CDR2 SQIVND (reference sequence). The junction had 4 bases not matched to a gene; V was cut back by 5 bases and J by 4 bases. In DNA form, the CDR3 reads TGTGCCAGTAGTGTGACAGGGGGCCCCACTGAAGCTTTCTTT. It translates to CASSVTGGPTEAFF.

The chain couples TRBV28 to TRBJ1-6, with D possibly matching TRBD1 (6 bases). V was shortened by 2 bases and J by 7 bases, with 9 bases between the two germline ends. The CDR3 contains 14 residues. Per the germline V gene, CDR1 is MDHEN and CDR2 is SYDVKM. The CDR3 here is CASSLGQGNSPLHF. As DNA, the CDR3 is TGTGCCAGCAGTTTAGGGCAGGGGAATTCACCCCTCCACTTT.

The gene calls are TRBV19 and TRBJ2-3; 8 positions match TRBD2. The CDR3 loop spans 14 amino acids. The junction had 4 bases not matched to a gene; V was cut back by 5 bases and J by 3 bases. Germline CDR1 is LNHDA and CDR2 is SQIVND (reference sequence). CDR3 protein: CASSESGGTDTQYF. The CDR3 region has the DNA TGTGCCAGTAGTGAAAGCGGGGGTACAGATACGCAGTATTTT.